The sequence of this T cell receptor (beta chain) was determined in a study of monozygotic twins with inflammatory bowel disease. TCRdb re-called the 5' RACE reads; one entry per CDR3 protein, DNA not given. The sample data list about 380,000 distinct CDR3 sequences. Broader study findings: IBD patients exhibited fewer clonotypes shared with other individuals than healthy twins, particularly with disease activity.

In the case of this clonotype: No antigen is known for it.

Collection yielded roughly 2.3 ml of blood per donor. Germline CDR1 reads SGHRS; CDR2 reads YFSETQ. The CDR3 length is 18 residues. The receptor was derived from a human donor with ulcerative colitis or Crohn's disease, or a healthy co-twin of an affected twin (not recorded which). Sequencing was carried out using blood. The chain has TRBV5-1 and TRBJ1-6; without DNA, the TCRdb call of TRBD1 cannot be checked. The CDR3 region is CASSLTGTGALGGSPLHF.